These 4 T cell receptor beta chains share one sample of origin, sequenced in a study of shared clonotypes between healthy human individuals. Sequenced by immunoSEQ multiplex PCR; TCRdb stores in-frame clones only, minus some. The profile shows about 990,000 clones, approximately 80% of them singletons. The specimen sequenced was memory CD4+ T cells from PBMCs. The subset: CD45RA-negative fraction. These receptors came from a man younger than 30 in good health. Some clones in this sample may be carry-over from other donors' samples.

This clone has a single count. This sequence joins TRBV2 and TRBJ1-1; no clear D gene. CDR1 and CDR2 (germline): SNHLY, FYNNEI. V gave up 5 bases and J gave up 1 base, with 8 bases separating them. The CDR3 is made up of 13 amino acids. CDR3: CASSQDGNTEAFF. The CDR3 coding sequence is TGTGCCAGCAGTCAGGACGGGAACACTGAAGCTTTCTTT.

CDR3 coding DNA: TGCGCCAGCAGCCAAGCACATAGTGATGGGGGGGGGAACACTGAAGCTTTCTTT. Its protein is CASSQAHSDGGGNTEAFF. The V and J genes are TRBV4-1 and TRBJ1-1; perhaps TRBD1 as D (5 bases). The germline V gene has CDR1 MGHRA and CDR2 YSYEKL. The V and J ends lost 1 base and 1 base respectively, with 19 bases between them. The CDR3 runs 18 residues.

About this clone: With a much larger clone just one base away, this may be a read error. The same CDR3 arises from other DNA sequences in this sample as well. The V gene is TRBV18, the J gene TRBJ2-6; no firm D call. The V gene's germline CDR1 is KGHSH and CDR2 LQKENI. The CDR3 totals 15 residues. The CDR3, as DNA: TGCGCCAGCTCACCATCTCGAGGCGGGGCCAACGTCCTGACTTTC. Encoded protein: CASSPSRGGANVLTF. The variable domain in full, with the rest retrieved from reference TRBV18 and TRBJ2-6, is NAGVMQNPRHLVRRRGQEARLRCSPMKGHSHVYWYRQLPEEGLKFMVYLQKENIIDESGMPKERFSAEFPKEGPSILRIQQVVRGDSAAYFCASSPSRGGANVLTFGAGSRLTVL.

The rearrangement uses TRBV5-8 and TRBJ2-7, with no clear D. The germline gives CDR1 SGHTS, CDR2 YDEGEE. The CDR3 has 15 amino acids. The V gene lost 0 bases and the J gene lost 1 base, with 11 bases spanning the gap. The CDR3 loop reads CASSLGVTVSYEQYF. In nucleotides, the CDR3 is TGTGCCAGCAGCTTGGGGGTAACAGTTTCCTACGAGCAGTACTTC. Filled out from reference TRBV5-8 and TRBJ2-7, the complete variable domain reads EAGVTQSPTHLIKTRGQQATLRCSPISGHTSVYWYQQALGLGLQFLLWYDEGEERNRGNFPPRFSGRQFPNYSSELNVNALELEDSALYLCASSLGVTVSYEQYFGPGTRLTVT.